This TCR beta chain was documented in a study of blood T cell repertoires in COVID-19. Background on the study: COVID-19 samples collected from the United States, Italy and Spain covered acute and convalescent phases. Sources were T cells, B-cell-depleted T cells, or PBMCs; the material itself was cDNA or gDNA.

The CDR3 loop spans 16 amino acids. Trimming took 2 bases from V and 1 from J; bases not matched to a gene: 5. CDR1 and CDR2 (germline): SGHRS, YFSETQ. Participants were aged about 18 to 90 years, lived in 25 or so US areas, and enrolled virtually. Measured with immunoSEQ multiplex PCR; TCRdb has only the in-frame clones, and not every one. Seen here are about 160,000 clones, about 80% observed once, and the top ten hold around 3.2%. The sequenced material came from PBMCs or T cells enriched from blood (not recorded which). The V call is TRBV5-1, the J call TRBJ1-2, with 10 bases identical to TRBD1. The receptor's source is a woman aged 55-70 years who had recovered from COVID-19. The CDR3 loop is CASSLGTGAYNYGYTF. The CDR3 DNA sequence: TGCGCCAGCAGCTTAGGGACAGGGGCTTATAACTATGGCTACACCTTC.